The next 25 T cell receptor beta chains were all read from a single sample in a study of blood T cells in healthy people across ages. It was with a sample-barcoded 5' primer and a J-beta primer mix that a second PCR of roughly 6 to 12 cycles was run. TCRdb re-analysed the 5' RACE reads in MiXCR, keeping a single row per CDR3 protein. The sample holds about 970,000 distinct CDR3 sequences; 45% to 60% are singletons and the top ten take around 21%. Sequences were obtained from blood. These receptor sequences come from a woman aged 55-69 years in good health.

This chain links TRBV27 with TRBJ1-2; maybe TRBD1 (5 bases). Germline V gene sequence: CDR1 MNHEY, CDR2 SMNVEV (reference sequence). V was shortened by 3 bases and J by 6 bases, with 20 bases between the two germline ends. CDR3 length: 16 residues. The CDR3 coding sequence is TGTGCCAGCAGTTTTTACCCCCTGACAGATTACCATGGCTACACCTTC. Its translation is CASSFYPLTDYHGYTF.

V and J are TRBV7-2 and TRBJ1-5, with D perhaps TRBD1 (6 bases). V was shortened by 1 base and J by 3 bases, with 10 bases between the two germline ends. Germline loops: CDR1 SGHTA, CDR2 FQGNSA. The CDR3 runs to 15 residues. CDR3 coding DNA: TGTGCCAGCAGCTTAGAACAGGGACCCAATCAGCCCCAGCATTTT. This encodes CASSLEQGPNQPQHF.

The chain recombines TRBV4-3 with TRBJ2-3, with a weak D call TRBD2 (5 bases). The CDR3 totals 17 residues. In germline, CDR1 is LGHNA, CDR2 YSLEER. V lost 0 bases to trimming and J lost 0 bases, with 13 bases between them. The CDR3 sequence: CASSQEKTGYSTDTQYF. The CDR3 nucleotides read TGCGCCAGCAGCCAAGAGAAGACGGGGTACAGCACAGATACGCAGTATTTT.

A few counts support this clonotype. The chain employs TRBV6-2 or TRBV6-3 and TRBJ2-6; possibly TRBD1 for D (6 bases). The germline CDR1 and CDR2 sequences are MNHEY and SVGEGT. This CDR3 is built from 20 residues. V lost 0 bases and J 0 bases, leaving 18 bases between the germline ends. As DNA, the CDR3 is TGTGCCAGCAGTTACTCTACCCGGTTGGACAGTTTCTCTGGGGCCAACGTCCTGACTTTC. It translates to CASSYSTRLDSFSGANVLTF.

The chain uses TRBV6-5 and TRBJ2-1, with 12 bases identical to TRBD2. The CDR3 has 15 amino acids. V shed 6 bases, J shed 7 bases, and the junction held 7 bases outside the gene matches. Germline loops: CDR1 MNHEY, CDR2 SVGAGI. The CDR3 region is CASRGLAGGINEQFF. The DNA for the CDR3 is TGTGCCAGCAGGGGGCTAGCGGGAGGGATTAATGAGCAGTTCTTC.

This clonotype appeared once. The rearrangement joins TRBV15 to TRBJ2-5; a possible D gene is TRBD2 (7 bases). Trimming cost V 4 bases and J 3 bases, with 12 bases left between them. Germline V lookup: CDR1 LNHNV, CDR2 YYDKDF (reference sequence). The CDR3 is 14 amino acids. CDR3: CATSTGGQKETQYF. Here the CDR3 DNA reads TGTGCCACCAGCACCGGGGGGCAGAAAGAGACCCAGTACTTC.

This clonotype showed up just a few times. Germline and junction disagree at one end, which may indicate a read error. The chain recombines TRBV7-6 with TRBJ2-3; possibly TRBD1 for D (5 bases). This CDR3 contains 14 residues. Germline CDR1 reads SGHVS; CDR2 reads FNYEAQ. DNA of the CDR3: TGTGCCAGCAGCTTATTTACAGGCACGGATACGCAGTATTTT. Translated: CASSLFTGTDTQYF.

This clonotype was detected ten times or more. The chain couples TRBV4-2 to TRBJ2-5; no firm D call. V gave up 1 base and J gave up 3 bases, with 12 bases separating them. This CDR3 has 15 amino acids. Germline-derived CDR1 and CDR2 are LGHNA and YNFKEQ. CDR3 region: CASSQVKIGKETQYF. CDR3 DNA: TGTGCCAGCAGCCAAGTTAAGATCGGTAAAGAGACCCAGTACTTC.

The rearrangement links TRBV9 to TRBJ2-3; a weak D match, TRBD2 (7 bases). The germline CDR1 and CDR2 sequences are SGDLS and YYNGEE. CDR3 length equals 17 residues. V lost 0 bases to trimming and J lost 5 bases, with 19 bases between them. The CDR3 region has the DNA TGTGCCAGCAGCGTAGATCGGGGGGCCGGGTTTGTAGATACGCAGTATTTT. It is translated as CASSVDRGAGFVDTQYF. The full variable domain, in which reference TRBV9 and TRBJ2-3 provide the parts outside the CDR3, is DSGVTQTPKHLITATGQRVTLRCSPRSGDLSVYWYQQSLDQGLQFLIQYYNGEERAKGNILERFSAQQFPDLHSELNLSSLELGDSALYFCASSVDRGAGFVDTQYFGPGTRLTVL.

The chain carries TRBV24-1 and TRBJ2-1; the D gene is possibly TRBD1 (5 bases). The germline gives CDR1 KGHDR, CDR2 SFDVKD. The CDR3 has 14 amino acids. The germline V and J ends were trimmed by 7 bases and 4 bases, with 13 bases remaining between them. The CDR3 DNA follows: TGTGCCACCAGGGCGCCAGGGCCTTACAATGAGCAGTTCTTC. Its protein product is CATRAPGPYNEQFF.

This clonotype appeared a few times. This chain connects TRBV24-1 to TRBJ1-2; D remains unclear. V was shortened by 3 bases and J by 2 bases, with 9 bases between the two germline ends. The germline CDR1 and CDR2 sequences are KGHDR and SFDVKD. The CDR3 totals 14 residues. The CDR3 loop is CATSDAPFNYGYTF. The CDR3 DNA reads as TGTGCCACCAGTGATGCACCCTTCAACTATGGCTACACCTTC.

This clonotype was picked up a small number of times. V and J are TRBV5-1 and TRBJ2-3; 7 nucleotides agree with TRBD1. CDR1 is SGHRS and CDR2 is YFSETQ in the germline V gene. V was pared by 0 bases and J by 6 bases, with 10 bases of the junction left unmatched. The CDR3 is 16 residues long. The CDR3 region is CASSLGWGDRADTQYF. Here the CDR3 DNA reads TGCGCCAGCAGCTTGGGGTGGGGAGACAGGGCCGATACGCAGTATTTT.

This clonotype was counted a few times. The chain uses TRBV12-3 or TRBV12-4 and TRBJ2-7; D is possibly TRBD1 or TRBD2 (5 bases each). The CDR3 has 15 residues. V lost 5 bases and J lost 1, with 15 bases in between. CDR3 DNA sequence: TGTGCCAGCAGTCCCCGAGAGGGGATTTCCTACGAGCAGTACTTC. Translated: CASSPREGISYEQYF.

As regards this clonotype: One junction end disagrees with the germline gene, perhaps due to a read error. The chain combines TRBV7-2 with TRBJ2-1; 13 bases fit TRBD2. Germline V lookup: CDR1 SGHTA, CDR2 FQGNSA. The CDR3 is made up of 19 amino acids. The chain's CDR3 is CASSLLTSGRTGSYNEQYF. CDR3 nucleotides: TGTGCCAGCAGCTTACTGACTAGCGGGAGGACCGGGTCCTACAATGAGCAGTACTTT.

In its sample, this clonotype was seen once. The J gene is TRBJ2-7, the V gene TRBV7-6; 7 bases agree with TRBD2. The V gene's germline CDR1 is SGHVS and CDR2 FNYEAQ. Trimming cost V 2 bases and J 7 bases; bases outside gene matches: 11. This CDR3 region has 15 residues. This CDR3 is CASSLLAGVVEEQYF. CDR3 coding DNA: TGTGCCAGCAGCTTACTTGCGGGAGTAGTCGAGGAGCAGTACTTC.

The chain employs TRBV18 and TRBJ2-3; TRBD2 matches at 13 bases. V dropped 1 base and J dropped 0; count of bases not matched to a gene: 7. In germline, CDR1 is KGHSH, CDR2 LQKENI. The CDR3 loop spans 19 amino acids. The CDR3 nucleotides read TGTGCCAGCTCACCACTCAGGACTAGCGGGAGTTCTAGCACAGATACGCAGTATTTT. The encoded protein is CASSPLRTSGSSSTDTQYF.

The rearrangement joins TRBV5-1 to TRBJ2-5; D tentatively reads TRBD1 or TRBD2 (5 bases each). The CDR3 consists of 15 residues. CDR1 SGHRS and CDR2 YFSETQ come from the germline V gene. Trimming stripped 2 bases from V and 5 bases from J, with 16 bases between. The CDR3 protein is CASSLTGEAGETQYF. The CDR3 nucleotides are TGCGCCAGCAGCTTAACCGGGGAAGCAGGGGAGACCCAGTACTTC.

This rearrangement joins TRBV6-1 to TRBJ2-7; D is undetermined. The CDR3 is 15 residues long. Trimming stripped 6 bases from V and 2 bases from J, with 17 bases between. The germline V gene has CDR1 MNHNS and CDR2 SASEGT. The CDR3 region is CASRHLLTSTYEQYF. CDR3 DNA sequence: TGTGCCAGCAGGCACCTCCTAACCTCTACCTACGAGCAGTACTTC.

The gene calls are TRBV20-1 and TRBJ2-7; D remains unclear. The CDR3 spans 11 residues. Trimming took 6 bases from V and 2 from J, leaving 8 bases between them. Germline values: CDR1 DFQATT, CDR2 SNEGSKA (reference sequence). The CDR3 nucleotides are TGCAGTGCCGAACTCACCTACGAGCAGTACTTC. It yields the protein CSAELTYEQYF.

CDR3 sequence reads: CASSRRQGGSPDTQYF. The CDR3 DNA follows: TGCGCCAGCAGCCGTCGACAGGGTGGGAGCCCAGATACGCAGTATTTT. This rearrangement joins TRBV4-1 to TRBJ2-3, with 7 bases fitting TRBD1. The J segment lost 4 bases and the V segment lost 4 bases, leaving 11 bases of the junction unmatched. The germline V gene has CDR1 MGHRA and CDR2 YSYEKL. CDR3 size: 16 residues.

The chain couples TRBV9 to TRBJ2-1; D perhaps matches TRBD2 (5 bases). The length of the CDR3 is 14 residues. Trimming removed 2 bases at V and 8 bases at J, with 14 bases between. Germline V gives CDR1 SGDLS, CDR2 YYNGEE. As DNA, the CDR3 is TGTGCCAGCAGCGTCGCCCCAAATAGCGATGAGCAGTTCTTC. Amino acid sequence: CASSVAPNSDEQFF.

The chain recombines TRBV27 with TRBJ1-2; no firm D call. Trimming took 3 bases from V and 6 from J, leaving 20 bases between them. Per the germline V gene, CDR1 is MNHEY and CDR2 is SMNVEV (reference sequence). This CDR3 has 16 amino acids. CDR3 sequence reads: CASSFRSGPRVNGYTF. For the CDR3, the DNA is TGTGCCAGCAGTTTTAGGTCCGGACCCCGGGTGAATGGCTACACCTTC.

The chain carries TRBV9 and TRBJ2-1, with D possibly being TRBD2 (5 bases). The ends were cut back, 5 bases at V and 5 bases at J, with 20 bases in the middle. This CDR3 is 16 amino acids long. CDR1 is SGDLS and CDR2 is YYNGEE in the germline V gene. This CDR3 reads CASSALRASRNNEQFF. CDR3 bases: TGTGCCAGCAGTGCTCTGAGGGCTAGCCGTAACAATGAGCAGTTCTTC.

This clonotype was seen more than once but under ten times. V usage is TRBV4-3 and J usage is TRBJ2-3, with 9 positions matching TRBD2. Germline values: CDR1 LGHNA, CDR2 YSLEER. V was pared by 1 base and J by 5 bases, with 4 bases of the junction left unmatched. The CDR3 sequence is 15 residues long. CDR3 DNA: TGCGCCAGCAGCCAAGGTAGCGGGAGTGTAGATACGCAGTATTTT. Its translation: CASSQGSGSVDTQYF.

This clonotype was counted only a few times. The chain is built from TRBV3-1 and TRBJ2-3, with 13 bases fitting TRBD2. Germline trimming cut 6 bases from V and 6 bases from J; bases unmatched to any gene: 6. CDR1 is LGHDT and CDR2 is YNNKEL in the germline V gene (reference sequence). This CDR3 comprises 15 residues. The CDR3 here is CASRRLAGGVDTQYF. The CDR3 nucleotides are TGTGCCAGCAGAAGACTAGCGGGAGGAGTGGATACGCAGTATTTT.